This T cell receptor (beta chain) is drawn from a study of cytomegalovirus exposure and HLA in healthy donors. Findings and caveats of the study: Excluded were some V segments that proved indistinguishable, including TRBV6-2 and TRBV6-3. Reports showed the classifier diagnosing cytomegalovirus status with high specificity and sensitivity.

This cohort consisted of healthy bone marrow donors. CDR1 is MGHRA, CDR2 YSYEKL, per germline. The V and J ends lost 5 bases and 0 bases respectively, with 8 bases between them. The CDR3 totals 14 residues. The PCR made use of 60 Vbeta and 13 Jbeta primers. Data came from immunoSEQ multiplex PCR; TCRdb stores just in-frame clones and leaves some out. The listing records 150,000 to 200,000 clones. With regard to this clone: What it recognizes is unknown.

The source material was PBMCs. The chain is built from TRBV4-1 and TRBJ2-1; D gene uncertain. This clonotype was obtained from a woman aged 18-30 years in good health and CMV-seropositive. The DNA for the CDR3 is TGCGCCAGCAGCGGCGGCATCTCCTACAATGAGCAGTTCTTC. Amino acid sequence: CASSGGISYNEQFF.